A single T cell receptor (beta chain) is shown here with its context. Its binding antigen is unknown. Qualities for individual bases were not recorded, and no much larger clone is one base off. The library was obtained by the immunoSEQ multiplex PCR assay. TCRdb's version of the immuneACCESS table is confined to in-frame rearrangements and falls short of the full clone set. An unresolved V gene accounts for under half of the shortfall where checked; the remainder is of unknown origin. For this sample the table gives approximately 760,000 clones, of which around 85% were detected only once. Together, the top ten hold around 0.0099% of the sample. The data stem from a study of shared T cell receptors in the human thymus (dated by TCRdb to about 2021). Regarding the research as a whole: The study examined how the human thymus generates shared, self-reactive T-cell receptor alpha chains.

Trimming leaves V shorter by 5 bases and J shorter by 3 bases, with the junction holding 6 bases beyond the gene matches. From the cysteine through the phenylalanine, the CDR3 covers 14 amino acids. Just CDR3 DNA is preserved here, 42 bases in frame from base 1. The germline V gene gives CDR1 as LGHNA and CDR2 as YNFKEQ. The sample was also reused in another study, on human thymus T cells. Per that second paper: In Finland, the donors were immunologically healthy infants who were having open corrective cardiac surgery for congenital heart defects. Thymus tissue was collected as surgical resects that were removed during corrective cardiac surgery. Both the thymic and the peripheral blood repertoires appeared to show biased V and J gene segment usage. The related research reported highly overlapping thymic TCR repertoires among unrelated individuals. The study described the TCR alpha and beta repertoires in about eight infant thymus samples and a few matching peripheral blood samples. The cohort included six male and a couple of female infants, with donor ages spanning 7 to 244 days. After being mechanically released from the tissue, thymocytes were kept at -70 degrees C in pellets of roughly 9.5-32 million cells. A QIAsymphony instrument was used to extract genomic DNA from frozen cell pellets. The immunoSEQ multiplex PCR assay was used to amplify the TCRB and TCRAD loci from a standardized amount of quality-controlled genomic DNA. The V(D)J region was spanned by amplicons of a length sufficient to cover the CDR3 and to identify V and J genes. Through the commercial immunoSEQ service, the amplicons were sequenced on an Illumina platform. Primer bias and sequencing errors were corrected as previously described, and TCRAD and TCRB definitions were based on the IMGT database. The repertoires were analysed using immunoSEQ Analyzer 3.0 and VDJTools for basic statistics, V/J segment usage, diversity estimates, rarefaction and pairwise overlap. To estimate diversity, the Chao1, ChaoE, Efron-Thisted, Shannon and inverse Simpson indices were applied, and diversity was also estimated on datasets down-sampled to the smallest sample. Repertoire overlap was determined by strict matching of CDR3 nucleotide sequence, V gene and J gene, and Jaccard-based multidimensional scaling clustering was applied. Thymus samples yielded on average roughly 800,000 unique TCRB clonotypes, compared with roughly 92,000 from blood samples.

The sequenced material came from thymocytes. The rearranged segments are TRBV4-2 and TRBJ1-1, and 7 bases in between align with TRBD1. This sequence originates from a girl under three years old with a congenital heart defect. Donor details come from another sample of the same person, matched by shared clones. CDR3 loop: CASSYRGADTEAFF. The DNA is as follows: TGTGCCAGCAGCTACAGGGGAGCGGACACTGAAGCTTTCTTT.